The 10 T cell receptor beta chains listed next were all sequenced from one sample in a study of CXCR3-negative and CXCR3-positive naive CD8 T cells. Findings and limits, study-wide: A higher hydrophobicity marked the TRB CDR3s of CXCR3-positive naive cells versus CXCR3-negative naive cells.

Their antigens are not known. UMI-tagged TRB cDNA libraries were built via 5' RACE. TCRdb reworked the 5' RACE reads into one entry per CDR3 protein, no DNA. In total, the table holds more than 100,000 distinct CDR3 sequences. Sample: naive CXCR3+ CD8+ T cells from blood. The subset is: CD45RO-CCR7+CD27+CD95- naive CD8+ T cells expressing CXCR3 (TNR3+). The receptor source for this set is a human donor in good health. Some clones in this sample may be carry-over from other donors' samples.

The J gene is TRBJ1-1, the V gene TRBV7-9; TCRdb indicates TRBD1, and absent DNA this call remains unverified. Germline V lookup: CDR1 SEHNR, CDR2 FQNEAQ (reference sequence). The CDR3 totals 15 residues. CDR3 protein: CASSSKQGGGTEAFF.

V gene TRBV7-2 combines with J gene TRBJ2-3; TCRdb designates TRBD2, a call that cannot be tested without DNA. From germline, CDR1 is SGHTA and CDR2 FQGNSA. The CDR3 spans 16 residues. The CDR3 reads CASSANRASTTDTQYF.

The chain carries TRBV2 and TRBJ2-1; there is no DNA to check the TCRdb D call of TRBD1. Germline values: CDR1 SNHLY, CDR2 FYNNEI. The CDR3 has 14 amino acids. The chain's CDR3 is CASRPWAGYNEQFF.

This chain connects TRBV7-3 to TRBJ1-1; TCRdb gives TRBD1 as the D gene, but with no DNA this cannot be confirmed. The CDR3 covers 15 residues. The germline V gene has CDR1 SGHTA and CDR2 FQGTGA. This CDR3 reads CASSPFEGVNTEAFF. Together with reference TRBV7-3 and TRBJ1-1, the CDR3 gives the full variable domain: GAGVSQTPSNKVTEKGKYVELRCDPISGHTALYWYRQSLGQGPEFLIYFQGTGAADDSGLPNDRFFAVRPEGSVSTLKIQRTERGDSAVYLCASSPFEGVNTEAFFGQGTRLTVV.

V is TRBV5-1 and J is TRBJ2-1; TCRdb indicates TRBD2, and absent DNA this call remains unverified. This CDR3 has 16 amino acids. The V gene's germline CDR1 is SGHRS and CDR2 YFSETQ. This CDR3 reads CASSWLALSSYNEQFF.

This chain's CDR3 is CASSSSGGASSYNEQFF. This chain uses TRBV7-9 with TRBJ2-1; TCRdb indicates TRBD1, and absent DNA this call remains unverified. The germline gives CDR1 SEHNR, CDR2 FQNEAQ (reference sequence). The CDR3 loop spans 17 amino acids. Combining the CDR3 with reference TRBV7-9 and TRBJ2-1 gives the whole variable domain DTGVSQNPRHKITKRGQNVTFRCDPISEHNRLYWYRQTLGQGPEFLTYFQNEAQLEKSRLLSDRFSAERPKGSFSTLEIQRTEQGDSAMYLCASSSSGGASSYNEQFFGPGTRLTVL.

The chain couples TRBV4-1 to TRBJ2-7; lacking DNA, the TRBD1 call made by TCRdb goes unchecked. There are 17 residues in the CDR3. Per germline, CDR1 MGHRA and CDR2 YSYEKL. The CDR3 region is CASSQGATGTLAYEQYF.

The CDR3 protein is CSAREIAVGQPQHF. The J gene is TRBJ1-5, the V gene TRBV20-1. The CDR3 contains 14 residues. Germline V CDR1 and CDR2: DFQATT, SNEGSKA (reference sequence).

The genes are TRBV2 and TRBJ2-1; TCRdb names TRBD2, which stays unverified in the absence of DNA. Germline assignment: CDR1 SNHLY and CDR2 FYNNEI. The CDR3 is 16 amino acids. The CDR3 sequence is CASQFPSGPLDNEQFF.

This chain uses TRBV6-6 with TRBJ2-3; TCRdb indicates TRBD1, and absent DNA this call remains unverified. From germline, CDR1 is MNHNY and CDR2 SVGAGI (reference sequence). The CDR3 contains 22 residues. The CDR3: CASSRRPMSHLPGTDSTDTQYF.